The present T cell receptor (beta chain) was sequenced within a study of blood T cell repertoires in COVID-19. On the study more broadly: Some COVID-19 samples were acute and others convalescent; all came from the United States, Italy and Spain. PBMCs, B-cell-depleted T cells, or T cells were the source of the cDNA or gDNA that made up the material.

The Seattle patients, enrolled during active infection, were followed longitudinally. Per germline, CDR1 MNHNS and CDR2 SASEGT. Trimming at V came to 3 bases and at J to 8 bases, leaving 15 bases not matched to a gene. The CDR3 contains 18 residues. Produced via immunoSEQ multiplex PCR; TCRdb's table is partial and in-frame only. The sample lists a few hundred thousand clones; around 80% were seen once. Sequencing was carried out using peripheral blood. This receptor was taken from a woman in her twenties or thirties with COVID-19, enrolled during active disease. V gene TRBV6-1 combines with J gene TRBJ2-1; 11 bases match TRBD2. The CDR3 sequence is CASSDGLAGGPLDYEQFF. For the CDR3, the DNA is TGTGCCAGCAGTGACGGCCTAGCGGGAGGCCCACTCGACTATGAGCAGTTCTTC.